Listed below are T cell receptor beta chains from one sample, sequenced in a study of blood T cell repertoires in COVID-19. Profiled with immunoSEQ multiplex PCR; TCRdb holds only in-frame clones, not every one. The profile shows 200,000 to 250,000 clones, about 84% of them singletons. The sequencing sample was made of PBMCs or T cells enriched from blood (not recorded which). These receptors all stem from a woman aged 50 to 65 who had recovered from COVID-19. Each CDR3 is given with its conserved first and last residue. Each record gives: clone size, D gene, J gene, V gene, CDR3 protein, CDR3 DNA. A D gene is named only where the DNA matches it firmly. The size field is filled for only some rows; it gives once, few, many or a size class.

-,-,TRBJ1-1,TRBV28,CASSLWGGEAFF,TGTGCCAGCAGTTTATGGGGGGGTGAAGCTTTCTTT
-,-,TRBJ1-3,TRBV7-2,CASSLGEQGGVGNTIYF,TGTGCCAGCAGCTTAGGGGAACAGGGTGGGGTTGGAAACACCATATATTTT
-,-,TRBJ1-4,TRBV5-1,CASSPGTTPFNEKLFF,TGCGCCAGCAGCCCCGGGACAACCCCCTTTAATGAAAAACTGTTTTTT
once,TRBD1,TRBJ2-1,TRBV7-6,CASSLAYRGNEQFF,TGTGCCAGCAGCTTAGCGTACAGGGGGAATGAGCAGTTCTTC
once,-,TRBJ2-1,TRBV3-1/TRBV3-2,CASSPAQQRYNEQFF,TGTGCCAGCAGCCCAGCCCAGCAGCGTTACAATGAGCAGTTCTTC
-,TRBD2,TRBJ2-7,TRBV2,CASRGTSGGYEQYF,TGTGCCAGCAGGGGGACTAGCGGGGGGTACGAGCAGTACTTC
-,TRBD2,TRBJ2-4,TRBV4-3,CASSRSTSGRAKNIQYF,TGCGCCAGCAGCCGGAGTACTAGCGGGAGGGCCAAAAACATTCAGTACTTC
-,TRBD1,TRBJ1-2,TRBV19,CASSVDRGYGYTF,TGTGCCAGTAGTGTAGACAGGGGCTATGGCTACACCTTC
once,-,TRBJ2-3,TRBV5-4,CASSFYRDTQYF,TGTGCCAGCAGCTTCTACAGGGATACGCAGTATTTT
-,TRBD2,TRBJ2-3,TRBV18,CASSPLAGDTDTQYF,TGTGCCAGCTCACCCTTAGCGGGAGACACAGATACGCAGTATTTT
-,-,TRBJ2-7,TRBV19,CASSGAGTPYEQYF,TGTGCCAGTAGTGGGGCCGGGACACCCTACGAGCAGTACTTC
-,TRBD1,TRBJ1-3,TRBV2,CASSEDFGFTGGSGNTIYF,TGTGCCAGCAGTGAAGACTTCGGTTTTACAGGGGGTTCTGGAAACACCATATATTTT
-,-,TRBJ2-1,TRBV28,CASNGAHGVNEQFF,TGTGCCAGCAATGGCGCGCATGGAGTAAATGAGCAGTTCTTC
-,TRBD2,TRBJ2-7,TRBV5-4,CASSLLAGAYEQYF,TGTGCCAGCAGCTTGCTGGCGGGAGCCTACGAGCAGTACTTC
-,TRBD2,TRBJ2-3,TRBV30,CAWSPSGRAPDTQYF,TGTGCCTGGAGTCCTAGCGGGAGGGCCCCGGATACGCAGTATTTT
few,-,TRBJ1-5,TRBV19,CASSTGQNNQPQHF,TGTGCCAGTAGTACCGGACAGAATAATCAGCCCCAGCATTTT
-,TRBD2,TRBJ2-5,TRBV5-1,CASSLKSGTNAETQYF,TGCGCCAGCAGCTTGAAATCCGGGACTAACGCAGAGACCCAGTACTTC
-,-,TRBJ1-2,TRBV4-3,CASSPGAGRSYGYTF,TGCGCCAGCAGCCCCGGAGCGGGGCGGAGCTATGGCTACACCTTC
-,-,TRBJ1-1,TRBV13,CASSLGHARDTEAFF,TGTGCCAGCAGCTTAGGTCACGCACGGGACACTGAAGCTTTCTTT
few,-,TRBJ2-7,TRBV13,CASSTEPSLEQYF,TGTGCCAGCAGCACCGAGCCGTCGCTCGAGCAGTACTTC
-,-,TRBJ1-1,TRBV4-3,CASSPVMGDTEAFF,TGCGCCAGCAGCCCCGTAATGGGAGACACTGAAGCTTTCTTT
-,TRBD2,TRBJ2-1,TRBV27,CASSLPGLASSEQFF,TGTGCCAGCAGTCTACCGGGACTAGCTAGTTCTGAGCAGTTCTTC
-,-,TRBJ1-2,TRBV4-3,CASSQDRGFSAYGYTF,TGCGCCAGCAGCCAAGATCGGGGTTTTTCTGCCTATGGCTACACCTTC
-,-,TRBJ2-7,TRBV27,CASSLSPPSRTSYEQYF,TGTGCCAGCAGTTTATCTCCCCCATCTCGTACTTCCTACGAGCAGTACTTC
few,-,TRBJ2-3,TRBV9,CASSVVAGTDTQYF,TGTGCCAGCAGCGTAGTGGCGGGGACAGATACGCAGTATTTT
-,TRBD1,TRBJ2-7,TRBV13,CASSSSGTGGAYEQYF,TGTGCCAGCAGTTCTTCCGGGACAGGGGGCGCATACGAGCAGTACTTC
-,TRBD1,TRBJ1-1,TRBV2,CASRWTGENTEAFF,TGTGCCAGCAGATGGACAGGGGAGAACACTGAAGCTTTCTTT
-,TRBD1,TRBJ1-2,TRBV7-3,CASSHTGGLGYTF,TGTGCCAGCAGCCATACAGGGGGCCTGGGCTACACCTTC
-,TRBD1,TRBJ2-2,TRBV9,CASRAATGAGELFF,TGTGCCAGCAGGGCCGCGACAGGGGCCGGGGAGCTGTTTTTT
-,TRBD2,TRBJ2-1,TRBV6-5,CASSFLRTSRYNEQFF,TGTGCCAGCAGTTTCCTCAGGACTAGCCGCTACAATGAGCAGTTCTTC
-,-,TRBJ1-4,TRBV28,CASSGMGRPVEEKLFF,TGTGCCAGCAGCGGGATGGGGAGACCCGTTGAAGAAAAACTGTTTTTT